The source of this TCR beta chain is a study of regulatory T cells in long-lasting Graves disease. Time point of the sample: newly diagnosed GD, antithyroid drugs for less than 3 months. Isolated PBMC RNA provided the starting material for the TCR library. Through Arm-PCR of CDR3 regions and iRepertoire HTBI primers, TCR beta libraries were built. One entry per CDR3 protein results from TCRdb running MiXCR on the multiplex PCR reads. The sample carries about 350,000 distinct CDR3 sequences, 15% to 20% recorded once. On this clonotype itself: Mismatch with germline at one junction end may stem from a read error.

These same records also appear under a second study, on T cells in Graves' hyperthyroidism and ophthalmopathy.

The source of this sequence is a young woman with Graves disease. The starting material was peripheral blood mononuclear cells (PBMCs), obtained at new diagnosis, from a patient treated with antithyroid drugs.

The CDR3 DNA reads as TGTGCCAGCAGCCCGTTGGGACAGCGGAACACCGGGGAGCTGTTTTTT. Its protein product is CASSPLGQRNTGELFF. V gene TRBV4-1 combines with J gene TRBJ2-2; TRBD1 agrees at 7 bases. The germline V gene has CDR1 MGHRA and CDR2 YSYEKL. The CDR3 loop spans 16 amino acids.